This T cell receptor beta chain was recovered during a study of shared clonotypes between healthy human individuals. Study-wide findings and caveats: Unshared clonotypes carried lower generation probabilities than those common to all four donors. Among the subsets, naive ones generally showed larger estimated richness than memory ones.

Cells designated naive CD8 were CD45RO-negative and were positively selected for CCR7, with terminally differentiated effector memory CD45RA+ cells excluded. Recent vaccinations or acute infections were absent in the healthy HIV-negative adult donors. Note on this clone: The antigen remains undetermined.

Approximately 30,000 T cell genomes (roughly 190 ng DNA) went into each sorted-subset replicate. TCRdb's copy holds only in-frame clones and misses some; the assay was immunoSEQ multiplex PCR. This sample has under 2,000,000 clones, with approximately 95% found just once. Sequencing used naive CD8+ T cells sorted from blood. The TCR comes from a man aged 18 to 30 in good health.

The CDR3 sequence: CASSVSGWDSPLHF. The CDR3 coding sequence is TGTGCCAGCAGCGTATCCGGGTGGGATTCACCCCTCCACTTT. This chain joins TRBV9 and TRBJ1-6; D call uncertain. Germline CDR1 and CDR2: SGDLS and YYNGEE. V shed 1 base and J shed 8 bases, with 10 bases lying between them. The CDR3 covers 14 residues.